A selection of T cell receptor beta chains follows, all from one sample in a study of CDR3 diversity in severe acne. TCRdb re-derived calls from the PCR reads in MiXCR, one entry per CDR3 protein. The top ten hold over 9.5% of the sample, which has more than 85,000 distinct CDR3 sequences, about half seen once. Sequencing was performed on blood. The receptors were sampled from a male donor in good health, serving as a control. CDR3s include the opening cysteine and the closing phenylalanine or tryptophan. D genes are given only for firm matches. A clone size is listed for some rows: how often the clone was seen (once, few, many), or a class if it is expanded.

clone_size: once; d_call: TRBD2; j_call: TRBJ2-5; v_call: TRBV12-3/TRBV12-4; cdr3_aa: CASSFTSGAETQYF; cdr3_nt: TGTGCCAGCAGTTTTACGAGCGGGGCAGAGACCCAGTACTTC
clone_size: many; d_call: .; j_call: TRBJ2-2; v_call: TRBV6-2/TRBV6-3; cdr3_aa: CASSLGTPTGELFF; cdr3_nt: TGTGCCAGCAGTCTCGGGACTCCCACCGGGGAGCTGTTTTTT
clone_size: .; d_call: TRBD1; j_call: TRBJ1-1; v_call: TRBV10-2; cdr3_aa: CASRPTGGNTEAFF; cdr3_nt: TGCGCCAGCAGACCGACAGGGGGAAACACTGAAGCTTTCTTT
clone_size: .; d_call: TRBD1; j_call: TRBJ1-2; v_call: TRBV2; cdr3_aa: CASTSTGQGYTF; cdr3_nt: TGTGCCAGCACCTCGACAGGGCAAGGCTACACCTTC
clone_size: many; d_call: TRBD1; j_call: TRBJ1-1; v_call: TRBV5-6; cdr3_aa: CASSLSPGSRQGWGTAFF; cdr3_nt: TGTGCCAGCAGCTTGTCACCCGGGTCCCGACAGGGATGGGGGACAGCTTTCTTT
clone_size: .; d_call: .; j_call: TRBJ2-2; v_call: TRBV7-9; cdr3_aa: CASSPRTHLTGELFF; cdr3_nt: TGTGCCAGCAGCCCCCGGACACACCTCACCGGGGAGCTGTTTTTT
clone_size: many; d_call: TRBD2; j_call: TRBJ2-7; v_call: TRBV2; cdr3_aa: CASSVLAGAYEQYF; cdr3_nt: TGTGCCAGCAGTGTACTAGCGGGAGCGTACGAGCAGTACTTC
clone_size: .; d_call: .; j_call: TRBJ2-5; v_call: TRBV20-1; cdr3_aa: CSARGTQGLGGRDQETQYF; cdr3_nt: TGCAGTGCTAGAGGTACACAGGGGCTCGGGGGCCGTGACCAAGAGACCCAGTACTTC
clone_size: .; d_call: .; j_call: TRBJ2-7; v_call: TRBV25-1; cdr3_aa: CASSPNWSGPSYEQYF; cdr3_nt: TGTGCCAGCAGCCCCAATTGGAGCGGGCCTTCCTACGAGCAGTACTTC
clone_size: .; d_call: .; j_call: TRBJ1-5; v_call: TRBV24-1; cdr3_aa: CATSDPILDTDQPQHF; cdr3_nt: TGTGCCACCAGTGATCCTATACTGGACACAGATCAGCCCCAGCATTTT